One and the same sample provided the 2 T cell receptor beta chains below, sequenced in a study of T cell responses to AZD1222 COVID-19 vaccine. Only in-frame clones appear in the TCRdb table, and some are missing; sequencing was by immunoSEQ multiplex PCR. The sample shows 150,000 or so clones, 89% of them seen only once. This sample comprised peripheral blood, obtained on day 0 of AZD1222 vaccination. These receptors all come from an adult in good health.

The chain couples TRBV29-1 to TRBJ1-2; weak D call: TRBD1 (5 bases). CDR1 SQVTM and CDR2 ANQGSEA come from the germline V gene. The CDR3 extends over 11 amino acids. The ends were cut back, 4 bases at V and 8 bases at J, with 11 bases in the middle. The CDR3 bases are TGCAGCGTTGCCGCAGGGAGAGGCTACACCTTC. Protein: CSVAAGRGYTF.

The J gene is TRBJ1-5, the V gene TRBV19; D may be TRBD1 (5 bases). Germline CDR1 is LNHDA and CDR2 is SQIVND (reference sequence). The CDR3 length is 15 residues. Trimming took 1 base from V and 7 from J, leaving 14 bases between them. The CDR3 sequence: CASSIGAQGGQPQHF. DNA for the CDR3: TGTGCCAGTAGTATAGGGGCGCAGGGAGGGCAGCCCCAGCATTTT.